A single sample gave rise to the 31 T cell receptor beta chains below, sequenced in a study of T cell responses to AZD1222 COVID-19 vaccine. Repertoires were generated with immunoSEQ multiplex PCR, while TCRdb's copy carries only in-frame clones and drops some. The sample records approximately 71,000 clones, approximately 91% being singletons. The sequenced sample was peripheral blood, obtained on day 0 of AZD1222 vaccination. The receptor source for this set is an adult in good health.

V and J are TRBV19 and TRBJ2-1; a possible D gene is TRBD1 (6 bases). The germline gives CDR1 LNHDA, CDR2 SQIVND (reference sequence). V was cut by 4 bases and J by 14 bases, with 18 bases left in between. CDR3 length: 13 residues. CDR3 nucleotides: TGTGCCAGTAGTAGCTACCCAGGGGAGCCTAAGTTCTTC. It is translated as CASSSYPGEPKFF.

The chain couples TRBV19 to TRBJ2-1, with D possibly matching TRBD1 (7 bases). CDR1 and CDR2 (germline): LNHDA, SQIVND (reference sequence). The CDR3 loop spans 14 amino acids. V shed 3 bases and J shed 6 bases, with 12 bases lying between them. CDR3 sequence (DNA): TGTGCCAGTAGTATGCGGGACAGCATCAATGAGCAGTTCTTC. Its translation is CASSMRDSINEQFF.

This chain joins TRBV7-6 and TRBJ2-5; unclear D gene. Germline-derived CDR1 and CDR2 are SGHVS and FNYEAQ. With 1 base removed from V and 2 bases from J, the gap between germline ends came to 2 bases. The CDR3 sequence is 12 residues long. Here the CDR3 reads CASSLVQETQYF. The CDR3 DNA follows: TGTGCCAGCAGCTTAGTTCAAGAGACCCAGTACTTC.

The J gene is TRBJ1-1, the V gene TRBV7-9; TRBD1 matches 7 bases. Germline lookup yields CDR1 SEHNR and CDR2 FQNEAQ (reference sequence). There are 14 residues in the CDR3. The V and J ends lost 6 bases and 6 bases, in that order; junction bases with no gene match: 10. This chain's CDR3 is CASRSGQVSSEAFF. In nucleotides, the CDR3 is TGTGCCAGCAGGAGCGGACAGGTCTCATCTGAAGCTTTCTTT.

The V and J genes are TRBV6-2 or TRBV6-3 and TRBJ1-1; 8 positions agree with TRBD1. The length of the CDR3 is 14 residues. Unmatched junction bases numbered 3, after V lost 2 bases and J lost 4 bases. Germline V gives CDR1 MNHEY, CDR2 SVGEGT. The CDR3 nucleotides read TGTGCCAGCAGTTACGGACAGGGCATCACTGAAGCTTTCTTT. Its translation is CASSYGQGITEAFF.

The gene calls are TRBV28 and TRBJ2-1; 8 bases line up with TRBD2. J gave up 7 bases and V 1 base, and 6 bases lay outside the gene matches. The CDR3 extends over 15 amino acids. The germline V gene has CDR1 MDHEN and CDR2 SYDVKM. The CDR3 nucleotides are TGTGCCAGCAGTTTATCAGCGGGAGTTGGAAATGAGCAGTTCTTC. Translating gives CASSLSAGVGNEQFF.

V gene TRBV29-1 combines with J gene TRBJ1-2; D remains unclear. The CDR3 has 13 residues. CDR1 SQVTM and CDR2 ANQGSEA come from the germline V gene. V was trimmed by 7 bases and J by 3 bases, leaving 15 bases between them. The CDR3 sequence: CSAARTPDYGYTF. For the CDR3, the DNA is TGCAGCGCCGCTCGGACGCCAGACTATGGCTACACCTTC. Full variable domain (remainder filled in from reference TRBV29-1 and TRBJ1-2): SAVISQKPSRDICQRGTSLTIQCQVDSQVTMMFWYRQQPGQSLTLIATANQGSEATYESGFVIDKFPISRPNLTFSTLTVSNMSPEDSSIYLCSAARTPDYGYTFGSGTRLTVV.

This clone was seen just once. The V and J genes are TRBV3-1 (or the pseudogene TRBV3-2) and TRBJ2-1; 11 bases are a match to TRBD2. V lost 1 base and J lost 5; bases outside the gene matches: 1. The CDR3 sequence is 15 residues long. Germline V gene sequence: CDR1 LGHDT, CDR2 YNNKEL (reference sequence). CDR3 sequence: CASSQVTSGDNEQFF. In DNA form, the CDR3 reads TGTGCCAGCAGCCAAGTGACTAGCGGGGACAATGAGCAGTTCTTC.

The table lists this clone with a few counts. J is TRBJ2-7 and V is TRBV19; TRBD1 matches at 7 bases. CDR1 and CDR2 from the germline V gene are LNHDA and SQIVND (reference sequence). The CDR3 is 15 residues long. J lost 0 bases, V lost 6 bases, and 8 bases had no gene match. The CDR3 nucleotides are TGTGCCAGTAGCGGACAGGCGAGGAGCTCCTACGAGCAGTACTTC. The encoded protein is CASSGQARSSYEQYF.

The chain couples TRBV19 to TRBJ2-1; no reliable D call. The CDR3 is 14 residues long. V was clipped by 3 bases and J by 6 bases, with 12 bases between them. CDR1 is LNHDA, CDR2 SQIVND, per germline (reference sequence). CDR3 sequence (DNA): TGTGCCAGTAGTATGTGGGGAATTGGCAATGAGCAGTTCTTC. Translation: CASSMWGIGNEQFF.

The rearrangement joins TRBV28 to TRBJ2-7; 8 bases agree with TRBD2. Germline lookup yields CDR1 MDHEN and CDR2 SYDVKM. The CDR3 runs 13 residues. V dropped 5 bases and J dropped 3; count of bases not matched to a gene: 3. The chain's CDR3 is CASSPAGDYEQYF. The CDR3 DNA is TGTGCCAGCAGTCCAGCGGGAGACTACGAGCAGTACTTC.

The chain has TRBV27 and TRBJ1-2; D is ambiguous. The germline V gene has CDR1 MNHEY and CDR2 SMNVEV (reference sequence). The length of the CDR3 is 13 residues. V dropped 4 bases and J dropped 8 bases, with 14 bases sitting between them. For the CDR3, the DNA is TGTGCCAGCAGTTCCGCGATTGGTTCGGGCTACACCTTC. This translates into CASSSAIGSGYTF.

This clone showed up just a few times. The same CDR3 also results from other DNA sequences found in this sample. V is TRBV28 and J is TRBJ1-5; D is ambiguous. Germline V gene lookup returns CDR1 MDHEN and CDR2 SYDVKM. The CDR3 consists of 15 residues. The V and J ends lost 3 bases and 1 base respectively, with 10 bases between them. CDR3 sequence reads: CASSFSQRSNQPQHF. The CDR3 coding sequence is TGTGCCAGCAGTTTCTCGCAACGGAGCAATCAGCCCCAGCATTTT.

The rearrangement uses TRBV2 and TRBJ2-2; 10 bases fit TRBD1. Germline V gives CDR1 SNHLY, CDR2 FYNNEI. With V trimmed by 2 bases and J by 7 bases, 4 bases remained unmatched. CDR3 length equals 15 residues. The CDR3 DNA is TGTGCCAGCAGTGAACGACAGGGGGCTGGCGGGGAGCTGTTTTTT. As protein: CASSERQGAGGELFF.

The sample holds one count of this clone. The rearrangement links TRBV4-3 to TRBJ1-2; no firm D call. This CDR3 comprises 13 residues. Germline values: CDR1 LGHNA, CDR2 YSLEER. V lost 1 base to trimming and J lost 0 bases, with 3 bases between them. Here the CDR3 DNA reads TGCGCCAGCAGCCAAGGGACTAACTATGGCTACACCTTC. Residues: CASSQGTNYGYTF.

In DNA, the CDR3 is TGTGCCAGCTTTTCTTCAATGGGACTAGCGGGTTACCAAAACACAGATACGCAGTATTTT. Its translation is CASFSSMGLAGYQNTDTQYF. This chain uses TRBV21-1 with TRBJ2-3; TRBD2, the table's D call, lacks a check against the DNA. TRBV21-1 corresponds to a pseudogene. CDR3 length equals 20 residues.

The V gene is TRBV2, the J gene TRBJ1-1, with 9 bases identical to TRBD1. The CDR3 runs to 17 residues. J gave up 0 bases and V 5 bases, and 10 bases lay outside the gene matches. Per the germline V gene, CDR1 is SNHLY and CDR2 is FYNNEI. The CDR3 loop is CASSPTGGVTVNTEAFF. The CDR3 DNA reads TGTGCCAGCAGTCCAACAGGGGGCGTAACAGTGAACACTGAAGCTTTCTTT.

The table lists this clone with a count of one. CDR3 residues: CASSAGLAGPDTQYF. Written as DNA, the CDR3 is TGTGCCAGCTCTGCGGGGCTAGCGGGACCAGATACGCAGTATTTT. The rearrangement links TRBV6-4 to TRBJ2-3, with TRBD2 matching 9 bases. J was trimmed by 4 bases and V by 8 bases; bases with no gene match: 10. The CDR3 consists of 15 residues. Germline assignment: CDR1 MRHNA and CDR2 SNTAGT.

The gene calls are TRBV7-9 and TRBJ2-3; D is perhaps TRBD2 (7 bases). The germline V gene encodes CDR1 SEHNR and CDR2 FQNEAQ (reference sequence). V was trimmed by 5 bases and J by 1 base, leaving 13 bases between them. The length of the CDR3 is 15 residues. CDR3: CASSPRGGGTDTQYF. The CDR3 region has the DNA TGTGCCAGCAGCCCGCGAGGGGGGGGCACAGATACGCAGTATTTT.

The V gene is TRBV6-2 or TRBV6-3, the J gene TRBJ2-1; 12 nucleotides line up with TRBD2. The V and J ends lost 0 bases and 3 bases, in that order; junction bases with no gene match: 3. This CDR3 is built from 17 residues. Per germline, CDR1 MNHEY and CDR2 SVGEGT. DNA of the CDR3: TGTGCCAGCAGTTACTCGGGGACTAGCGGGCTCTACAATGAGCAGTTCTTC. Its translation is CASSYSGTSGLYNEQFF.

The J gene is TRBJ2-1, the V gene TRBV20-1; 7 bases fit TRBD2. The V gene's germline CDR1 is DFQATT and CDR2 SNEGSKA (reference sequence). Germline trimming cut 5 bases from V and 11 bases from J; bases unmatched to any gene: 6. The CDR3 has 11 residues. The CDR3 sequence is CSAGGGGQQFF. CDR3 DNA: TGCAGTGCTGGTGGCGGGGGACAGCAGTTCTTC.

The chain has TRBV6-4 and TRBJ2-3, with 10 nucleotides matching TRBD2. This CDR3 contains 15 residues. V shed 3 bases, J shed 1 base, and the junction held 1 base outside the gene matches. The V gene's germline CDR1 is MRHNA and CDR2 SNTAGT. The DNA for the CDR3 is TGTGCCAGCAGTGAAGGGACTAGCGGCACAGATACGCAGTATTTT. Translated: CASSEGTSGTDTQYF.

This clone turned up a few times. This chain links TRBV19 with TRBJ2-7, with a tentative D call TRBD1 (6 bases). Germline V gives CDR1 LNHDA, CDR2 SQIVND (reference sequence). CDR3 length equals 12 residues. With 6 bases removed from V and 6 bases from J, the gap between germline ends came to 12 bases. The CDR3 spells CASSLQGFEQYF. CDR3 DNA sequence: TGTGCCAGTAGCTTACAGGGTTTCGAGCAGTACTTC.

The genes are TRBV6-5 and TRBJ2-7, with TRBD2 identical over 10 bases. CDR3 length: 16 residues. Germline CDR1 reads MNHEY; CDR2 reads SVGAGI. Germline trimming cut 0 bases from V and 2 bases from J; bases unmatched to any gene: 4. The CDR3 sequence: CASSYSMSGRAYEQYF. CDR3 nucleotides: TGTGCCAGCAGTTACTCGATGAGCGGGAGGGCCTACGAGCAGTACTTC.

The V call is TRBV4-3, the J call TRBJ1-1, with D tentatively TRBD1 (6 bases). Germline values: CDR1 LGHNA, CDR2 YSLEER. This CDR3 is built from 15 residues. Trimming cost V 4 bases and J 0 bases, with 12 bases left between them. CDR3 in DNA: TGCGCCAGCAGCCCGGACAGACTCGTGAACACTGAAGCTTTCTTT. This gives the protein CASSPDRLVNTEAFF.

The V call is TRBV6-1, the J call TRBJ2-7; D is unresolved. V shed 0 bases and J shed 7 bases, with 13 bases lying between them. The CDR3 loop spans 14 amino acids. Germline assignment: CDR1 MNHNS and CDR2 SASEGT. The CDR3 region has the DNA TGTGCCAGCAGTGAAGCGTACGACCCCGCGGAGCAGTACTTC. It yields the protein CASSEAYDPAEQYF.

The J gene is TRBJ1-3, the V gene TRBV19; D is undetermined. Germline lookup yields CDR1 LNHDA and CDR2 SQIVND (reference sequence). The CDR3 sequence is 15 residues long. Trimming shortened V by 6 bases and J by 1 base, and 13 bases separated the two germline ends. The CDR3: CASRTGSSSGNTIYF. In nucleotides, the CDR3 is TGTGCCAGTAGGACCGGATCAAGTTCTGGAAACACCATATATTTT.

This clone occurred a few times. The V call is TRBV21-1, the J call TRBJ2-7. TRBV21-1 is a known pseudogene. This CDR3 has 14 residues. The CDR3 DNA reads as TGTGCCAGCAGCAAAGGTAGGGAATATTCTTTGGAGTACTTC. Its translation is CASSKGREYSLEYF.

The V gene is TRBV7-6, the J gene TRBJ2-3; D might be TRBD2 (5 bases). The CDR3 is 16 amino acids. CDR1 SGHVS and CDR2 FNYEAQ come from the germline V gene. V lost 1 base, J lost 1 base, and 12 bases lay in between. The CDR3 DNA sequence: TGTGCCAGCAGCTTAGAGGCCGGGATGGGCACAGATACGCAGTATTTT. Its protein is CASSLEAGMGTDTQYF.

This chain links TRBV6-6 with TRBJ2-3; D possibly corresponds to TRBD1 (5 bases). Germline values: CDR1 MNHNY, CDR2 SVGAGI (reference sequence). V was pared by 6 bases and J by 0 bases, with 13 bases between. CDR3 length equals 15 residues. CDR3 in amino acids: CASRAFGASTDTQYF. CDR3 nucleotides: TGTGCCAGCAGGGCCTTTGGGGCTAGCACAGATACGCAGTATTTT.

This chain connects TRBV7-6 to TRBJ2-1; 8 positions match TRBD2. Germline CDR1 SGHVS, CDR2 FNYEAQ. The V and J ends lost 1 base and 6 bases, in that order; junction bases with no gene match: 8. This CDR3 is built from 16 residues. CDR3: CASSLGGGRSVNEQFF. DNA for the CDR3: TGTGCCAGCAGCTTAGGTGGCGGGAGGTCAGTCAATGAGCAGTTCTTC.